This T cell receptor beta chain was profiled in a study of OX40 agonist ivuxolimab in advanced cancers. Sequencing was performed with immunoSEQ multiplex PCR; in TCRdb, only in-frame clones are kept and a portion is missing. The table lists some 86,000 clones, about 95% of them singletons. Trimming removed 1 base from V and 6 bases from J; junction bases left unmatched: 6. The CDR3 runs to 14 residues. Per germline, CDR1 SGHTA and CDR2 FQGNSA. The sample was CD4+ or CD8+ T cells sorted from blood, taken in a trial of the OX40 agonist ivuxolimab. This clonotype originated in an adult with an advanced solid tumor such as melanoma, head and neck, liver or kidney cancer. The rearrangement uses TRBV7-2 and TRBJ2-7; TRBD1 agrees at 7 bases. CDR3 in DNA: TGTGCCAGCAGCTTAGGAGGGGGCATAGTCGAGCAGTACTTC. Translating it yields CASSLGGGIVEQYF.